The clone carrying this T cell receptor (beta chain) came up a few times. The antigen is undetermined. The CDR3 totals 16 residues. Germline CDR1 MGHDK, CDR2 SYGVNS. V gave up 1 base and J gave up 7 bases, with 19 bases separating them. These data belong to a study of T cell repertoires in cytomegalovirus infection. Study in general: Public TCR beta signatures provided an indication of both CMV infection and a matching HLA type.

Overall study results and limits: The cumulative frequency of public TCR beta families identified carriers of CMV plus the relevant HLA.

Using its own MiXCR run on the reads, TCRdb lists one record per CDR3 protein. The table shows 700,000 to 850,000 distinct CDR3 sequences, with about 31% occurring only once. The rearrangement uses TRBV25-1 and TRBJ1-2; D gene uncertain. The sequence was obtained from a human donor in good health (CMV status not recorded). Some clones in this sample may be carry-over from other donors' samples. Material: cultured CD8+ T cells from PBMCs, obtained from culture after CMV antigen stimulation. The CDR3, as DNA: TGTGCCAGCAGTGAATTGACGGAGGGTCTCCAAGGTGGCTACACCTTC. It translates to CASSELTEGLQGGYTF.